Below are 32 T cell receptor beta chains sequenced from a single sample in a study of radiotherapy plus CTLA-4 blockade in lung cancer. TCRdb's table, derived via immunoSEQ multiplex PCR, lists solely in-frame clones and lacks some. The sample records fewer than 100,000 clones, roughly 79% being singletons. The source material was peripheral blood, sampled from a patient treated with radiotherapy plus ipilimumab. These receptors came from a human donor with non-small cell lung cancer whose response to radiotherapy plus ipilimumab could not be evaluated. Some clones in this sample may be carry-over from other donors' samples.

The gene calls are TRBV5-6 and TRBJ2-7; 11 bases are a match to TRBD2. There are 14 residues in the CDR3. Trimming at V came to 7 bases and at J to 1 base, leaving 4 bases not matched to a gene. Germline CDR1 and CDR2: SGHDT and YYEEEE. CDR3 amino acids: CASRPSGGSYEQYF. The DNA for the CDR3 is TGTGCCAGCCGTCCTAGCGGGGGGTCCTACGAGCAGTACTTC.

A word on this clone: One end of the junction varies from germline; a read error may be responsible. In the same sample, other DNA sequences code for this CDR3. J is TRBJ2-3 and V is TRBV7-9; possible D gene TRBD2, 6 bases. The CDR3 has 14 residues. Germline lookup yields CDR1 SEHNR and CDR2 FQNEAQ (reference sequence). CDR3 in DNA: TGTGCCAGCAGCCGCGGGGACTCACAAGGTACGCAATATTTT. This codes for CASSRGDSQGTQYF.

This clone was observed a few times. This chain joins TRBV6-6 and TRBJ2-5; D is ambiguous. The V gene lost 2 bases and the J gene lost 4 bases, with 8 bases spanning the gap. Germline V gives CDR1 MNHNY, CDR2 SVGAGI (reference sequence). This CDR3 spans 13 amino acids. The CDR3 here is CASSYAPRETQYF. The CDR3 DNA follows: TGTGCCAGCAGTTACGCCCCTAGAGAGACCCAGTACTTC.

The V and J genes are TRBV7-9 and TRBJ2-1; 7 positions match TRBD2. Germline CDR1 SEHNR, CDR2 FQNEAQ (reference sequence). V gave up 3 bases and J gave up 9 bases; unmatched junction bases: 5. The CDR3 is 13 amino acids. The CDR3 DNA follows: TGTGCCAGCAGCTTGCGGGGGACCGTTGAGCAGTTCTTC. It specifies CASSLRGTVEQFF.

The chain recombines TRBV6-1 with TRBJ1-4, with D possibly being TRBD1 (5 bases). V shed 7 bases and J shed 2 bases, with 11 bases lying between them. Germline values: CDR1 MNHNS, CDR2 SASEGT. The CDR3 is made up of 14 amino acids. DNA for the CDR3: TGTGCCAGCATTCACAGGCTTACTAATGAAAAACTGTTTTTT. This sequence encodes CASIHRLTNEKLFF.

The chain combines TRBV5-1 with TRBJ1-4, with no clear D. CDR3 length equals 16 residues. The V and J ends lost 0 bases and 2 bases respectively, with 11 bases between them. CDR1 and CDR2 from the germline V gene are SGHRS and YFSETQ. The CDR3 here is CASSLGAGVTNEKLFF. CDR3 sequence (DNA): TGCGCCAGCAGCTTGGGAGCCGGGGTTACTAATGAAAAACTGTTTTTT. Filled out from reference TRBV5-1 and TRBJ1-4, the complete variable domain reads KAGVTQTPRYLIKTRGQQVTLSCSPISGHRSVSWYQQTPGQGLQFLFEYFSETQRNKGNFPGRFSGRQFSNSRSEMNVSTLELGDSALYLCASSLGAGVTNEKLFFGSGTQLSVL.

CDR3 DNA: TGCGCCAGCAGCAACGTGTTGGGGACAGGGATAACCGGGGAGCTGTTTTTT. It encodes CASSNVLGTGITGELFF. The chain joins TRBV5-1 to TRBJ2-2; 9 bases agree with TRBD1. Germline V gene lookup returns CDR1 SGHRS and CDR2 YFSETQ. This CDR3 spans 17 amino acids. Trimming took 4 bases from V and 5 from J; bases not matched to a gene: 12.

J is TRBJ2-2 and V is TRBV5-1; a possible D gene is TRBD2 (7 bases). Germline-derived CDR1 and CDR2 are SGHRS and YFSETQ. This CDR3 has 16 residues. Trimming removed 3 bases at V and 6 bases at J, with 18 bases between. CDR3 sequence (DNA): TGCGCCAGCAGCTGGTCCGGCGGGGGCCTCTCCGGGGAGCTGTTTTTT. Its translation: CASSWSGGGLSGELFF.

The V call is TRBV7-3, the J call TRBJ2-5; 8 bases are a match to TRBD2. The germline V gene has CDR1 SGHTA and CDR2 FQGTGA. The CDR3 is 15 amino acids. The V gene end was trimmed by 2 bases and the J gene end by 5 bases; junction bases not matched to a gene: 7. In DNA form, the CDR3 reads TGTGCCAGCAGCTTAGGGGGGACTAGGGTGGAGACCCAGTACTTC. It yields the protein CASSLGGTRVETQYF.

This rearrangement joins TRBV5-1 to TRBJ1-6; D is possibly TRBD1 (5 bases). In germline, CDR1 is SGHRS, CDR2 YFSETQ. V lost 0 bases, J lost 7 bases, and 11 bases lay in between. The length of the CDR3 is 15 residues. CDR3 sequence: CASSLDRGLNSPLHF. The DNA for the CDR3 is TGCGCCAGCAGCTTGGATAGGGGTTTGAATTCACCCCTCCACTTT.

The CDR3, as DNA: TGTGCAAGTCGCTCGCGGATGACTAGCGGGGGGTCTAACGAGCAGTACTTC. It codes for CASRSRMTSGGSNEQYF. The V gene is TRBV12-2, the J gene TRBJ2-5; the table's D call, TRBD2, has no DNA check behind it. The end of the DNA aligns better with TRBJ2-7, so the J call may be wrong. TRBV12-2 is deemed a pseudogene. There are 17 residues in the CDR3.

This chain uses TRBV20-1 with TRBJ1-4, with D unclear. V was pared by 2 bases and J by 11 bases, with 9 bases between. The CDR3 is 11 residues long. Germline V gene sequence: CDR1 DFQATT, CDR2 SNEGSKA (reference sequence). CDR3 sequence: CSARPGRKLFF. Here the CDR3 DNA reads TGCAGTGCTAGACCGGGTCGGAAACTGTTTTTT.

This clone was recorded only once. CDR3 amino acids: CASSPTRDSANTGELFF. CDR3 DNA: TGTGCCAGCAGCCCCACCCGGGACAGCGCGAACACCGGGGAGCTGTTTTTT. V is TRBV7-2 and J is TRBJ2-2; 7 bases are a match to TRBD1. This CDR3 contains 17 residues. The germline CDR1 and CDR2 sequences are SGHTA and FQGNSA. J was trimmed by 0 bases and V by 5 bases; bases with no gene match: 9.

This chain links TRBV6-5 with TRBJ1-5; TRBD1 matches 9 bases. The trim removed 0 bases at V and 8 bases at J, leaving 5 bases unmatched. The CDR3 consists of 15 residues. Germline CDR1 MNHEY, CDR2 SVGAGI. The CDR3 spells CASSYSRTGDKPQHF. CDR3 DNA: TGTGCCAGCAGTTACTCAAGGACAGGGGATAAGCCCCAGCATTTT.

The chain has TRBV28 and TRBJ2-1; TRBD2 agrees at 8 bases. Looked up from germline, CDR1 is MDHEN and CDR2 is SYDVKM. The CDR3 length is 16 residues. V lost 8 bases, J lost 4 bases, and 13 bases stayed unmatched. CDR3 loop: CASFPIGGGGYNEQFF. The CDR3 coding sequence is TGTGCCAGCTTCCCGATTGGTGGCGGGGGGTACAATGAGCAGTTCTTC.

This chain links TRBV6-1 with TRBJ2-3; no definite D call. The CDR3 length is 15 residues. V lost 3 bases and J 0 bases, leaving 10 bases between the germline ends. Germline values: CDR1 MNHNS, CDR2 SASEGT. DNA of the CDR3: TGTGCCAGCAGTGAGTTGCGGAGTAGCACAGATACGCAGTATTTT. Protein product: CASSELRSSTDTQYF.

The chain couples TRBV25-1 to TRBJ1-2; D possibly corresponds to TRBD1 (5 bases). Germline-derived CDR1 and CDR2 are MGHDK and SYGVNS. CDR3 size: 15 residues. The V end was cut by 1 base, the J end by 2 bases, with 11 bases between. This chain's CDR3 is CASSEWEGRNYGYTF. The CDR3 coding sequence is TGTGCCAGCAGTGAATGGGAGGGACGGAACTATGGCTACACCTTC.

The rearrangement joins TRBV7-9 to TRBJ2-2; a possible D gene is TRBD1 (6 bases). CDR3 size: 16 residues. Germline V CDR1 and CDR2: SEHNR, FQNEAQ (reference sequence). Trimming removed 5 bases at V and 1 base at J, with 14 bases between. CDR3 in DNA: TGTGCCAGCAGCCCTCAGGGGAGCTGGAACACCGGGGAGCTGTTTTTT. This gives the protein CASSPQGSWNTGELFF. Full variable domain (remainder filled in from reference TRBV7-9 and TRBJ2-2): DTGVSQNPRHKITKRGQNVTFRCDPISEHNRLYWYRQTLGQGPEFLTYFQNEAQLEKSRLLSDRFSAERPKGSFSTLEIQRTEQGDSAMYLCASSPQGSWNTGELFFGEGSRLTVL.

The chain carries TRBV6-6 and TRBJ2-7, with TRBD1 matching 8 bases. Germline V gene lookup returns CDR1 MNHNY and CDR2 SVGAGI (reference sequence). The ends lost 6 bases at V and 6 bases at J; junction bases unmatched: 10. The CDR3 is 14 residues long. The DNA of the CDR3 is TGTGCCAGCAGAATCCAGGGGGCTCACGGCGAGCAGTACTTC. Its protein product is CASRIQGAHGEQYF.

The J gene is TRBJ1-6, the V gene TRBV5-6; TRBD1 might be the D (5 bases). Trimming pared 3 bases from V and 8 bases from J, leaving 18 bases between. CDR3 length: 16 residues. The germline V gene encodes CDR1 SGHDT and CDR2 YYEEEE. The CDR3 DNA follows: TGTGCCAGCAGCTGGAGATCCGACTGGGGGGATTCACCCCTCCACTTT. It translates to CASSWRSDWGDSPLHF.

This sequence joins TRBV18 and TRBJ2-1; TRBD2 might be the D (6 bases). Trimming pared 1 base from V and 5 bases from J, leaving 15 bases between. Germline CDR1 and CDR2: KGHSH and LQKENI. The CDR3 totals 16 residues. The CDR3 region is CASSPRGARDHNEQFF. In DNA form, the CDR3 reads TGTGCCAGCTCACCACGAGGGGCGCGGGACCACAATGAGCAGTTCTTC.

The chain employs TRBV7-3 and TRBJ2-5; 16 bases line up with TRBD2. Trimming took 2 bases from V and 5 from J; bases not matched to a gene: 5. Germline V CDR1 and CDR2: SGHTA, FQGTGA. The CDR3 is 17 amino acids. The DNA for the CDR3 is TGTGCCAGCAGCTTAGGGACTAGCGGGGGGGCCCGGGAGACCCAGTACTTC. Translation gives CASSLGTSGGARETQYF.

For the CDR3, the DNA is TGTGCCAGCAGTTTTGCCAGGGGGAACACCATATATTTT. Protein product: CASSFARGNTIYF. The rearrangement links TRBV28 to TRBJ1-3, with TRBD1 matching over 7 bases. The V gene's germline CDR1 is MDHEN and CDR2 SYDVKM. The J segment lost 7 bases and the V segment lost 3 bases, leaving 3 bases of the junction unmatched. CDR3 length equals 13 residues. Variable domain in full (rest from reference TRBV28 and TRBJ1-3): DVKVTQSSRYLVKRTGEKVFLECVQDMDHENMFWYRQDPGLGLRLIYFSYDVKMKEKGDIPEGYSVSREKKERFSLILESASTNQTSMYLCASSFARGNTIYFGEGSWLTVV.

The chain recombines TRBV2 with TRBJ1-5; D may be TRBD1 (6 bases). CDR3 length: 14 amino acids. Germline CDR1 is SNHLY and CDR2 is FYNNEI. V shed 7 bases and J shed 3 bases, with 13 bases lying between them. This CDR3 is CASTRGQFNQPQHF. The CDR3 DNA is TGTGCCAGCACCCGCGGACAGTTCAATCAGCCCCAGCATTTT.

This chain joins TRBV6-5 and TRBJ2-2; maybe TRBD1 (5 bases). Trimming shortened V by 7 bases and J by 4 bases, and 10 bases separated the two germline ends. This CDR3 region has 13 residues. Germline assignment: CDR1 MNHEY and CDR2 SVGAGI. The CDR3 is CASTNQGTGELFF. In nucleotides, the CDR3 is TGTGCCAGCACCAACCAGGGCACCGGGGAGCTGTTTTTT.

This chain uses TRBV28 with TRBJ1-5; D may be TRBD1 (6 bases). Per the germline V gene, CDR1 is MDHEN and CDR2 is SYDVKM. The CDR3 covers 14 residues. Trimming cost V 6 bases and J 3 bases, with 12 bases left between them. CDR3 nucleotides: TGTGCCAGCAGCAAACACAGGGACAATCAGCCCCAGCATTTT. Its protein product is CASSKHRDNQPQHF.

The genes are TRBV29-1 and TRBJ2-1; D possibly corresponds to TRBD2 (7 bases). Trimming left V 5 bases short and J 7 bases short, with 18 bases between. Germline V lookup: CDR1 SQVTM, CDR2 ANQGSEA. The CDR3 is 14 residues long. The chain's CDR3 is CSVSPGGGDNEQFF. The DNA for the CDR3 is TGCAGCGTTAGTCCTGGAGGGGGGGATAATGAGCAGTTCTTC.

This clone was seen just once. The chain links TRBV4-1 to TRBJ1-2; tentative D call: TRBD1 (5 bases). The CDR3 consists of 16 residues. Per germline, CDR1 MGHRA and CDR2 YSYEKL. Deletions cut 1 base from V and 4 bases from J, with 16 bases between. The CDR3 loop is CASSQAETVGSYGYTF. DNA for the CDR3: TGCGCCAGCAGCCAAGCCGAGACAGTGGGTAGCTATGGCTACACCTTC.

The V gene is TRBV28, the J gene TRBJ2-7; D might be TRBD2 (5 bases). V dropped 3 bases and J dropped 2 bases, with 11 bases sitting between them. CDR1 and CDR2 from the germline V gene are MDHEN and SYDVKM. This CDR3 is built from 14 residues. CDR3 sequence reads: CASSFGRHTYEQYF. CDR3 sequence (DNA): TGTGCCAGCAGTTTTGGGAGACATACCTACGAGCAGTACTTC.

This chain uses TRBV4-1 with TRBJ2-5, with 11 bases lining up with TRBD2. This CDR3 region has 18 residues. Germline values: CDR1 MGHRA, CDR2 YSYEKL. The V segment lost 2 bases and the J segment 1 base; nucleotides outside the gene matches: 9. The CDR3 here is CASSQPRGLAASQETQYF. In DNA, the CDR3 is TGCGCCAGCAGCCAACCTCGGGGACTAGCGGCGTCCCAAGAGACCCAGTACTTC.

V usage is TRBV4-2 and J usage is TRBJ2-7; 9 bases match TRBD2. V lost 4 bases and J lost 3; bases outside the gene matches: 13. Germline CDR1 is LGHNA and CDR2 is YNFKEQ. CDR3 length: 17 amino acids. The CDR3 reads CASSLLTSGNGDYEQYF. CDR3 DNA sequence: TGTGCCAGCAGCCTCTTGACTAGCGGCAATGGGGACTACGAGCAGTACTTC.

This chain joins TRBV6-1 and TRBJ1-1, with a possible D match to TRBD1 (6 bases). CDR1 and CDR2 (germline): MNHNS, SASEGT. The length of the CDR3 is 14 residues. With 6 bases removed from V and 1 base from J, the gap between germline ends came to 12 bases. CDR3 protein: CASRPPQGNTEAFF. CDR3 DNA sequence: TGTGCCAGCAGACCTCCACAGGGGAACACTGAAGCTTTCTTT.